This T cell receptor beta chain appears in the sequencing data of a study of cytomegalovirus exposure and HLA in healthy donors. The study, taken as a whole, reports: Previous analysis showed most TCR beta V segments were productive about 87% or about 30% of the time.

Germline assignment: CDR1 SGHRS and CDR2 YFSETQ. V was trimmed by 4 bases and J by 0 bases, leaving 14 bases between them. This CDR3 contains 15 residues. On this clone: Its antigen is as yet unknown.

The PCR contained 60 Vbeta and 13 Jbeta primers. The method was immunoSEQ multiplex PCR; TCRdb's version includes in-frame clones alone and lacks a portion of them. The sample table sets out about 170,000 clones. V gene TRBV5-1 combines with J gene TRBJ2-7; D perhaps matches TRBD1 (5 bases). Sequencing was done on a sample of PBMCs. This receptor was obtained from a woman aged 18 to 35 in good health and CMV-seropositive. CDR3 amino acids: CASSPRDPSSYEQYF. The DNA for the CDR3 is TGCGCCAGCAGCCCCAGGGATCCGAGCTCCTACGAGCAGTACTTC.